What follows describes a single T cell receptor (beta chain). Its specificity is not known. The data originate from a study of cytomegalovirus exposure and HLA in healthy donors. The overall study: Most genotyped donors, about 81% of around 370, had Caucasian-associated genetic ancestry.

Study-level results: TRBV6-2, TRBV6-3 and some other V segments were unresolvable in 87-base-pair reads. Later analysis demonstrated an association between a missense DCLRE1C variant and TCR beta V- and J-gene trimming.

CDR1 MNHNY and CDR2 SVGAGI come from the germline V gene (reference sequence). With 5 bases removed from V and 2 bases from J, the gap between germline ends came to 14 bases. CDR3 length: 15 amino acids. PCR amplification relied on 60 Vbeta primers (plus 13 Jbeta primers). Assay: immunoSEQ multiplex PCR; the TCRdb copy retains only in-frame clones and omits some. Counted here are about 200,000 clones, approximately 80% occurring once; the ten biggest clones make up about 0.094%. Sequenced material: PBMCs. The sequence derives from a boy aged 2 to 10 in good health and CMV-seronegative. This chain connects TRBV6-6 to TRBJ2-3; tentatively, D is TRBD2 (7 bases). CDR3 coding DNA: TGTGCCAGCAGTCCCCGCGGGGGCGTCACAGATACGCAGTATTTT. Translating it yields CASSPRGGVTDTQYF.